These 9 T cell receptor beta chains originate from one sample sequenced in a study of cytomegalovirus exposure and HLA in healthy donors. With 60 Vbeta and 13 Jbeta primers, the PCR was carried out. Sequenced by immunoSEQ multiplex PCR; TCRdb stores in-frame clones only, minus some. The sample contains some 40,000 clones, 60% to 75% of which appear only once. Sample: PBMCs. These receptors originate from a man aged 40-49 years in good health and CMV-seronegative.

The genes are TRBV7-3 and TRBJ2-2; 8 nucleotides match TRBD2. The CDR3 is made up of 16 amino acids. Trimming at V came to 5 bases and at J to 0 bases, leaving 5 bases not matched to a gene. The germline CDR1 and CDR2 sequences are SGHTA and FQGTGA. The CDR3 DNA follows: TGTGCCAGCAGCGCCCGGGAGGGGGCGAACACCGGGGAGCTGTTTTTT. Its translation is CASSAREGANTGELFF. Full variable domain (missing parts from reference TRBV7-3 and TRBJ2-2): GAGVSQTPSNKVTEKGKYVELRCDPISGHTALYWYRQSLGQGPEFLIYFQGTGAADDSGLPNDRFFAVRPEGSVSTLKIQRTERGDSAVYLCASSAREGANTGELFFGEGSRLTVL.

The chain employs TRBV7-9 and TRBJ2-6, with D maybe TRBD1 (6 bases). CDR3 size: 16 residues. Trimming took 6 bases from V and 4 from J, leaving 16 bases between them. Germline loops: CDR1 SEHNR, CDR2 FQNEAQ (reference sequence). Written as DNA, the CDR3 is TGTGCCAGCAGTCCACTCACAGGGTTAGGGGCCAACGTCCTGACTTTC. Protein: CASSPLTGLGANVLTF.

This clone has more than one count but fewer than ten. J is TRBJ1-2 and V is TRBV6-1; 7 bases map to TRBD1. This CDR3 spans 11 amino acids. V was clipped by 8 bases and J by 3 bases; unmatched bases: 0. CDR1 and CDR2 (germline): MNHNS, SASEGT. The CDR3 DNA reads TGTGCCAGCGACAGGGACTATGGCTACACCTTC. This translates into CASDRDYGYTF.

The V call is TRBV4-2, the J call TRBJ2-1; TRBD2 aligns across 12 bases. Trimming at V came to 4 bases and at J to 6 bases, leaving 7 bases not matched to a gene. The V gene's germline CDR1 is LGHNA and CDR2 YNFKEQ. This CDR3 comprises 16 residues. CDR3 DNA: TGTGCCAGCAGCCGATCCCTAGCGGGGGGGATCAATGAGCAGTTCTTC. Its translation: CASSRSLAGGINEQFF.

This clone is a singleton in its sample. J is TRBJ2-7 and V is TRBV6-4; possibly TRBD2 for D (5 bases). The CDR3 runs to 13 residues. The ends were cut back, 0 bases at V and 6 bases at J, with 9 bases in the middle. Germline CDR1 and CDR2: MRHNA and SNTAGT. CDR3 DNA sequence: TGTGCCAGCAGTGACTCAGAGGGCTCCGAGCAGTACTTC. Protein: CASSDSEGSEQYF.

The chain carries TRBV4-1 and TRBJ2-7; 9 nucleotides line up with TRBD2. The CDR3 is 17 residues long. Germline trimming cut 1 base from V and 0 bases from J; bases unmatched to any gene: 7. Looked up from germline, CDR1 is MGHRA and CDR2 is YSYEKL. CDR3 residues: CASSQVVSGGSSYEQYF. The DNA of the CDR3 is TGCGCCAGCAGCCAAGTGGTTAGCGGGGGTAGCTCCTACGAGCAGTACTTC.

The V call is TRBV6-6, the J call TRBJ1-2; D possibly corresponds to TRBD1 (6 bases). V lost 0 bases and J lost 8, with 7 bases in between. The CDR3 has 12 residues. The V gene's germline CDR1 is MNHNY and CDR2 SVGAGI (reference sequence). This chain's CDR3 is CASSYSQGGYTF. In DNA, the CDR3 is TGTGCCAGCAGTTACTCCCAGGGGGGCTACACCTTC.

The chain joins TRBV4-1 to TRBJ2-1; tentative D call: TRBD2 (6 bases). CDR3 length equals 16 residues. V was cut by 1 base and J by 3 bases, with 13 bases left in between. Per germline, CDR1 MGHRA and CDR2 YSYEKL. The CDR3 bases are TGCGCCAGCAGCCAAGGACAACTAGCCCACTACAATGAGCAGTTCTTC. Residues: CASSQGQLAHYNEQFF.

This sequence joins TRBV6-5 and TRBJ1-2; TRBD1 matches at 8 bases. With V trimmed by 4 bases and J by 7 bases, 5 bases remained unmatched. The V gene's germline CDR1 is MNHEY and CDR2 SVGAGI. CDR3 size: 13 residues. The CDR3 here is CASSSAGGAGYTF. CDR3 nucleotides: TGTGCCAGCAGTTCCGCAGGGGGCGCTGGCTACACCTTC.